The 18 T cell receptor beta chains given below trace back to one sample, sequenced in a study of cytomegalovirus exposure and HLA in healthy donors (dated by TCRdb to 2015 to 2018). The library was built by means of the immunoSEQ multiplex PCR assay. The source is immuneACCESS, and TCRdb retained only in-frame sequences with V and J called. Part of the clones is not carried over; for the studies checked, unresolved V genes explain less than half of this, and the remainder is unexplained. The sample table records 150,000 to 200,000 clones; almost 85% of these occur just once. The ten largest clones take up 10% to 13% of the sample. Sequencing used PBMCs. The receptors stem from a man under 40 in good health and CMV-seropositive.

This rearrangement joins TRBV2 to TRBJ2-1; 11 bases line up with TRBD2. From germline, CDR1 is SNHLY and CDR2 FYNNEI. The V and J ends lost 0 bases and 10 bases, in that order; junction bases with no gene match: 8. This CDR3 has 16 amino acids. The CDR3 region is CASSEAPTSGGREQFF. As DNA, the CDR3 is TGTGCCAGCAGTGAAGCGCCTACTAGCGGGGGCAGGGAGCAGTTCTTC.

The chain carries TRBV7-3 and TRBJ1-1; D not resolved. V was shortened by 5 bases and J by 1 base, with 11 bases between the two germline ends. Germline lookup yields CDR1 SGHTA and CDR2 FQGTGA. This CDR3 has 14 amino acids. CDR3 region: CASSLPNSNTEAFF. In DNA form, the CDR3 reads TGTGCCAGCAGCCTCCCCAACTCGAACACTGAAGCTTTCTTT. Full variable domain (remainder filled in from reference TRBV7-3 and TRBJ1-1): GAGVSQTPSNKVTEKGKYVELRCDPISGHTALYWYRQSLGQGPEFLIYFQGTGAADDSGLPNDRFFAVRPEGSVSTLKIQRTERGDSAVYLCASSLPNSNTEAFFGQGTRLTVV.

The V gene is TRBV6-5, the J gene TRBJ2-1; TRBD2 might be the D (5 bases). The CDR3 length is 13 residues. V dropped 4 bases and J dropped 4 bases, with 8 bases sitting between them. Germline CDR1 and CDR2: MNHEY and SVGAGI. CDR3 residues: CASSFQRYNEQFF. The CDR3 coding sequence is TGTGCCAGCAGTTTCCAGCGGTACAATGAGCAGTTCTTC.

As DNA, the CDR3 is TGTGCCAGCAGCTTTAACGCCAGGGAATACGAGACCCAGTACTTC. Translating gives CASSFNAREYETQYF. The chain couples TRBV7-8 to TRBJ2-5, with D possibly TRBD1 on 5 matching bases. Trimming took off 3 bases at V and 5 bases at J, with 16 bases between the two ends. Looked up from germline, CDR1 is SGHVS and CDR2 is FQNEAQ. CDR3 length: 15 amino acids.

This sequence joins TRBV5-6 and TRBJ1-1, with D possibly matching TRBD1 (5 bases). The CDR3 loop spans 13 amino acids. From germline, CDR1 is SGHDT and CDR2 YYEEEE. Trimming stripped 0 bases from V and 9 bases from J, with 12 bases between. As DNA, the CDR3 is TGTGCCAGCAGCTTGGTGCGCGACAGCCAAGCTTTCTTT. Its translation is CASSLVRDSQAFF. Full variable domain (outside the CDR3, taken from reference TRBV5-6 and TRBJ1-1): DAGVTQSPTHLIKTRGQQVTLRCSPKSGHDTVSWYQQALGQGPQFIFQYYEEEERQRGNFPDRFSGHQFPNYSSELNVNALLLGDSALYLCASSLVRDSQAFFGQGTRLTVV.

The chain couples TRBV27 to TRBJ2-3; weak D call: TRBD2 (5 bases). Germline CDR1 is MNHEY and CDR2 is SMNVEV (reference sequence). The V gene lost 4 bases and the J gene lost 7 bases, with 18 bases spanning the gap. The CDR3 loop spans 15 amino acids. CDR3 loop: CASSSGRATVNTQYF. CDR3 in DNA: TGTGCCAGCAGTTCCGGGCGGGCAACCGTAAATACGCAGTATTTT.

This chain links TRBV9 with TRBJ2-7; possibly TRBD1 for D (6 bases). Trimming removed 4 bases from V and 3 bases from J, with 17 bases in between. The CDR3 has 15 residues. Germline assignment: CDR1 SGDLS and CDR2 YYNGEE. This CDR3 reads CASSQGPLGGYEQYF. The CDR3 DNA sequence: TGTGCCAGCAGCCAGGGGCCCTTAGGGGGCTACGAGCAGTACTTC.

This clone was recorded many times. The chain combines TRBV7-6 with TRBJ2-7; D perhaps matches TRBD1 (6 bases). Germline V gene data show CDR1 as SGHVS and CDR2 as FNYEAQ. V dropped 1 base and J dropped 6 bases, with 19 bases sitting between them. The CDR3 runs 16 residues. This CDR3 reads CASSLGGAGAWGEQYF. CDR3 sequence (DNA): TGTGCCAGCAGCTTAGGGGGCGCAGGGGCTTGGGGCGAGCAGTACTTC. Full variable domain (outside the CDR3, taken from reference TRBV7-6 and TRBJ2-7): GAGVSQSPRYKVTKRGQDVALRCDPISGHVSLYWYRQALGQGPEFLTYFNYEAQQDKSGLPNDRFSAERPEGSISTLTIQRTEQRDSAMYRCASSLGGAGAWGEQYFGPGTRLTVT.

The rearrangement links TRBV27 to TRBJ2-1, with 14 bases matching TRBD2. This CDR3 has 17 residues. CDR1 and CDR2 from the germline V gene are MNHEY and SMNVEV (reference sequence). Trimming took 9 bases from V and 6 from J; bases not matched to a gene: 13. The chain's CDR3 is CASGLAGGKTTANEQFF. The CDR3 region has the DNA TGTGCCAGTGGACTAGCGGGAGGAAAGACCACGGCCAATGAGCAGTTCTTC.

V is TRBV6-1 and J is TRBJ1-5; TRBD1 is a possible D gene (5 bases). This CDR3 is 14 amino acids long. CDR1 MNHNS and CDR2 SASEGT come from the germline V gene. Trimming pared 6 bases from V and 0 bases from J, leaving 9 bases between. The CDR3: CASSDRYSNQPQHF. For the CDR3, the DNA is TGTGCCAGCAGCGACAGATATAGCAATCAGCCCCAGCATTTT.

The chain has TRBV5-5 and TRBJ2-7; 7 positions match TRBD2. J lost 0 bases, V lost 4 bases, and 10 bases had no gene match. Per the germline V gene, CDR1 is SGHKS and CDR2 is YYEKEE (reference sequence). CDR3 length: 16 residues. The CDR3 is CASSPPGGMSSYEQYF. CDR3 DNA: TGTGCCAGCAGCCCTCCGGGAGGAATGAGCTCCTACGAGCAGTACTTC. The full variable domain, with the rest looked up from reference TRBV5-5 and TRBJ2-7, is DAGVTQSPTHLIKTRGQQVTLRCSPISGHKSVSWYQQVLGQGPQFIFQYYEKEERGRGNFPDRFSARQFPNYSSELNVNALLLGDSALYLCASSPPGGMSSYEQYFGPGTRLTVT.

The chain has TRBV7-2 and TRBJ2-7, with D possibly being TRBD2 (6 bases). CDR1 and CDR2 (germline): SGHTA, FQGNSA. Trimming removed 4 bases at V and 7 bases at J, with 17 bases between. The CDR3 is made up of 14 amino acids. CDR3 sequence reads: CASSSTGTLLEQYF. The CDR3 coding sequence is TGTGCCAGCAGCTCTACCGGGACTCTCTTGGAGCAGTACTTC.

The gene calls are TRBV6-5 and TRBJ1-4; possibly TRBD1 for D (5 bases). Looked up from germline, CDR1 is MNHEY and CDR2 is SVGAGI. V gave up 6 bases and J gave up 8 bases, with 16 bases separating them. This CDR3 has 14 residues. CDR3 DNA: TGTGCCAGCAGACCCGGTGGGGGGACGGAAAAACTGTTTTTT. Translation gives CASRPGGGTEKLFF.

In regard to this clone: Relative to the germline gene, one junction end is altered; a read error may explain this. The CDR3 sequence is CASSPKEKLFF. CDR3 nucleotides: TGTGCCAGCTCCCCTAAGGAAAAACTGTTTTTT. This chain connects TRBV18 to TRBJ1-4; D remains unclear. From germline, CDR1 is KGHSH and CDR2 LQKENI. The CDR3 has 11 amino acids.

Here the CDR3 reads CASSRAGEFLPEQFF. The CDR3 DNA sequence: TGCGCCAGCAGCCGAGCGGGAGAGTTCCTCCCTGAGCAGTTCTTC. The chain combines TRBV4-1 with TRBJ2-1; 8 nucleotides agree with TRBD2. This CDR3 has 15 amino acids. Germline V gives CDR1 MGHRA, CDR2 YSYEKL. Losses at the gene ends were 4 bases for V and 9 bases for J; bases not matched to a gene: 11.

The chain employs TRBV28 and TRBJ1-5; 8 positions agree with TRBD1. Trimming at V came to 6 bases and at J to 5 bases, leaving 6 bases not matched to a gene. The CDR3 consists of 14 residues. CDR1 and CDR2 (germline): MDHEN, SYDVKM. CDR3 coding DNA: TGTGCCAGCAGGGCCGACAGGGGTGATCAGCCCCAGCATTTT. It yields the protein CASRADRGDQPQHF.

CDR3 protein: CASSFTGTGHGYTF. CDR3 nucleotide sequence: TGCGCCAGCAGCTTCACTGGGACAGGGCATGGCTACACCTTC. The rearrangement links TRBV5-1 to TRBJ1-2, with 9 bases aligning to TRBD1. The CDR3 has 14 residues. The trim removed 2 bases at V and 6 bases at J, leaving 5 bases unmatched. The germline gives CDR1 SGHRS, CDR2 YFSETQ.

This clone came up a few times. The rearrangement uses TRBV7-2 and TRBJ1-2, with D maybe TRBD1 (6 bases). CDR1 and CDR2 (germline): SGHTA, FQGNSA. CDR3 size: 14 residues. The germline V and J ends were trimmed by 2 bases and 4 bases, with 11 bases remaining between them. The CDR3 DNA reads TGTGCCAGCAGCTTACAGGGGCCTACCTATGGCTACACCTTC. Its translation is CASSLQGPTYGYTF. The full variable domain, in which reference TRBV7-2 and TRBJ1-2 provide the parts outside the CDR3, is GAGVSQSPSNKVTEKGKDVELRCDPISGHTALYWYRQSLGQGLEFLIYFQGNSAPDKSGLPSDRFSAERTGGSVSTLTIQRTQQEDSAVYLCASSLQGPTYGYTFGSGTRLTVV.